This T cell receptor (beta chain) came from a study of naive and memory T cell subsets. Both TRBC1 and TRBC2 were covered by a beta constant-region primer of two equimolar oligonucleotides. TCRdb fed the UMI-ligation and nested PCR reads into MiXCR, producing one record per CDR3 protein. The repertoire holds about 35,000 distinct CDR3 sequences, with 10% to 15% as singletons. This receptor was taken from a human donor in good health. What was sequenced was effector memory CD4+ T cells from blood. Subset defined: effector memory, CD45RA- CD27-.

The CDR3 loop is CASSHRTGLGGEQYF. CDR3 nucleotide sequence: TGTGCCAGCAGCCATAGGACAGGGCTCGGCGGGGAGCAGTACTTC. The V gene is TRBV5-8, the J gene TRBJ2-7; TRBD1 matches at 8 bases. This CDR3 is 15 amino acids long. The germline V gene encodes CDR1 SGHTS and CDR2 YDEGEE. V was pared by 4 bases and J by 7 bases, with 13 bases of the junction left unmatched.